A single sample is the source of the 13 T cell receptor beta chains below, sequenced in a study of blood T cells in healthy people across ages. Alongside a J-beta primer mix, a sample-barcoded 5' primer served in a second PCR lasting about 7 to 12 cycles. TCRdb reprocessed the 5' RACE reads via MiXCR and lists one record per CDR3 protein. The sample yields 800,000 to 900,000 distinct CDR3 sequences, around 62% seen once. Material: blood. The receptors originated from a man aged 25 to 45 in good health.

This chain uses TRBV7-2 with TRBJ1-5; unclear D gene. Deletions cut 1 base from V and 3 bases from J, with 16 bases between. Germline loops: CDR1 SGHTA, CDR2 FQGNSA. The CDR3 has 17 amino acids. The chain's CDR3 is CASSLVGPGHSNQPQHF. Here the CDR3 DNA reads TGTGCCAGCAGCTTAGTAGGTCCAGGTCACTCCAATCAGCCCCAGCATTTT.

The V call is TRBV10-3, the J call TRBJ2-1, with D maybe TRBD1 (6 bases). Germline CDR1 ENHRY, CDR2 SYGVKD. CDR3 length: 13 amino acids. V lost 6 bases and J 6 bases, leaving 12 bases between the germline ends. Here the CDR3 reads CAISTGLGNEQFF. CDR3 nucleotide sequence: TGTGCCATCAGCACAGGGCTTGGCAATGAGCAGTTCTTC.

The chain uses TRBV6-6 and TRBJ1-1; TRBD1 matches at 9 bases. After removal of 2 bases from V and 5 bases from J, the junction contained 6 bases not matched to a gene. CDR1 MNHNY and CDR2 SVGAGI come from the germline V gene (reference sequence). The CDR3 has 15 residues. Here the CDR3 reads CASSYAGQGDTEAFF. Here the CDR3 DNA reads TGTGCCAGCAGTTACGCGGGACAGGGAGATACTGAAGCTTTCTTT.

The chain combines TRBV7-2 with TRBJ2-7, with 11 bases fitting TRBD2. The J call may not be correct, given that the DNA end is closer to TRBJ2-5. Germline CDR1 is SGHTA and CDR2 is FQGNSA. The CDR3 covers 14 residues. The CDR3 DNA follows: TGTGCCAGCAGCGCGGGACTAGCGGCGGAGACCCAGTACTTC. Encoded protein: CASSAGLAAETQYF.

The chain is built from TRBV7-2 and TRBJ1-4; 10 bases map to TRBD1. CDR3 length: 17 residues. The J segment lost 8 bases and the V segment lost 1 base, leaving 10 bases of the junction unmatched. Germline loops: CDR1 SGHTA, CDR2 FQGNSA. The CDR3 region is CASSLDIPGQGREKLFF. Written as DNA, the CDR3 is TGTGCCAGCAGCTTAGACATCCCGGGACAGGGGAGGGAAAAACTGTTTTTT.

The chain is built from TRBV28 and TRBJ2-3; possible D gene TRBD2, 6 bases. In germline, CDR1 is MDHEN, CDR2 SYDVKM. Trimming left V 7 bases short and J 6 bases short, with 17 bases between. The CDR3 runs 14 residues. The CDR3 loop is CASTDLTRIDTQYF. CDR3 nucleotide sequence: TGTGCCAGCACCGACCTGACTAGGATCGATACGCAGTATTTT.

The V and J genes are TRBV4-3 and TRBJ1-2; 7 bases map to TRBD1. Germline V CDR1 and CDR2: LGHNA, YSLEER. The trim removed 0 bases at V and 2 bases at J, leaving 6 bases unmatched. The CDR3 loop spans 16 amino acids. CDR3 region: CASSQDQGQSNYGYTF. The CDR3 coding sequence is TGCGCCAGCAGCCAAGATCAGGGACAGAGCAACTATGGCTACACCTTC.

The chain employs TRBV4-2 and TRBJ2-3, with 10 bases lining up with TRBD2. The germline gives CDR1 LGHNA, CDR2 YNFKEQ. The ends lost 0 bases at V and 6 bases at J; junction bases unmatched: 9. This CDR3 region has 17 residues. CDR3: CASSQEGVSGGPDTQYF. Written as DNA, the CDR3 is TGTGCCAGCAGCCAAGAAGGTGTTAGCGGGGGGCCGGATACGCAGTATTTT.

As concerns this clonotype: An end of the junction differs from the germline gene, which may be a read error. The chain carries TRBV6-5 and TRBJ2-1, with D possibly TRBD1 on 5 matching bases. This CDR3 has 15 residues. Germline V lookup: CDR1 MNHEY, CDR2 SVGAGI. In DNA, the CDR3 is TGTGCCTGCAGTTACTCGAGACCAGGGAACAATGAGCAGTTCTTC. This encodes CACSYSRPGNNEQFF.

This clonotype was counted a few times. CDR3 protein: CASSLSSGAQYNEQFF. The CDR3 DNA sequence: TGTGCCAGCAGCTTGTCCAGCGGGGCCCAGTACAATGAGCAGTTCTTC. This chain links TRBV5-5 with TRBJ2-1, with 7 bases identical to TRBD2. This CDR3 region has 16 residues. Germline V gives CDR1 SGHKS, CDR2 YYEKEE (reference sequence). The V and J ends lost 1 base and 4 bases, in that order; junction bases with no gene match: 8. Full variable domain (outside the CDR3, taken from reference TRBV5-5 and TRBJ2-1): DAGVTQSPTHLIKTRGQQVTLRCSPISGHKSVSWYQQVLGQGPQFIFQYYEKEERGRGNFPDRFSARQFPNYSSELNVNALLLGDSALYLCASSLSSGAQYNEQFFGPGTRLTVL.

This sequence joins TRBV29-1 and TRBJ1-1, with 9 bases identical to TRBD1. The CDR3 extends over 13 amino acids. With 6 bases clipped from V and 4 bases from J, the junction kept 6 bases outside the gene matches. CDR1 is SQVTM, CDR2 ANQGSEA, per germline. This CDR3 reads CSVKQGASTEAFF. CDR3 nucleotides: TGCAGCGTCAAACAGGGGGCGAGCACTGAAGCTTTCTTT.

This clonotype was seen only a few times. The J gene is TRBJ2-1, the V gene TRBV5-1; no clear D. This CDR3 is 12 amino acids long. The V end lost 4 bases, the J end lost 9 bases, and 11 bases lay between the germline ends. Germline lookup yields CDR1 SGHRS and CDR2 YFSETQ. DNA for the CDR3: TGCGCCAGCAGCCAGTCCCCGGGTGAGCAGTTCTTC. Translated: CASSQSPGEQFF. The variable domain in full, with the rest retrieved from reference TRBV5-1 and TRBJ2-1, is KAGVTQTPRYLIKTRGQQVTLSCSPISGHRSVSWYQQTPGQGLQFLFEYFSETQRNKGNFPGRFSGRQFSNSRSEMNVSTLELGDSALYLCASSQSPGEQFFGPGTRLTVL.

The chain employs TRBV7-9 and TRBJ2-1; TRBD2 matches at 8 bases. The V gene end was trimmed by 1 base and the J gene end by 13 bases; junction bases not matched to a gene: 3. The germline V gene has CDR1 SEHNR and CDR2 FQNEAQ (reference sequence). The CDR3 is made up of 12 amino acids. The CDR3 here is CASSLGRGGQFF. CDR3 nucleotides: TGTGCCAGCAGCTTAGGTCGGGGGGGCCAGTTCTTC.